Listed here are 30 T cell receptor beta chains from one sample, sequenced in a study of beta chain features in type 1 diabetes. cDNA synthesis used the whole RNA isolate, giving expressed TCRB sequences. Profiling relied on immunoSEQ multiplex PCR, and the TCRdb table lists in-frame clones only, not all of them. Among hundreds of thousands of clones listed, 15% were seen once. The sample taken for sequencing was naive CD4+ T cells from blood. Every receptor here comes from a man younger than 35 in good health.

The V call is TRBV9, the J call TRBJ2-3; D not certain. Germline V gene sequence: CDR1 SGDLS, CDR2 YYNGEE. The CDR3 is 15 residues long. Trimming stripped 0 bases from V and 0 bases from J, with 8 bases between. This chain's CDR3 is CASSVAPLSTDTQYF. The CDR3 coding sequence is TGTGCCAGCAGCGTAGCCCCTCTTAGCACAGATACGCAGTATTTT. The full variable domain, completed using reference TRBV9 and TRBJ2-3, is DSGVTQTPKHLITATGQRVTLRCSPRSGDLSVYWYQQSLDQGLQFLIQYYNGEERAKGNILERFSAQQFPDLHSELNLSSLELGDSALYFCASSVAPLSTDTQYFGPGTRLTVL.

This sequence joins TRBV28 and TRBJ2-7; TRBD1 is a possible D gene (6 bases). The CDR3 totals 14 residues. Germline CDR1 is MDHEN and CDR2 is SYDVKM. Trimming cost V 5 bases and J 2 bases, with 13 bases left between them. In DNA, the CDR3 is TGTGCCAGCAGTCCCCCGGCAGGGGCCTACGAGCAGTACTTC. This translates into CASSPPAGAYEQYF.

The V call is TRBV4-3, the J call TRBJ1-2; D gene uncertain. This CDR3 is 14 amino acids long. Trimming left V 1 base short and J 4 bases short, with 10 bases between. Germline CDR1 and CDR2: LGHNA and YSLEER. The CDR3 nucleotides read TGCGCCAGCAGCCAAGGAAGGGTGGGCTATGGCTACACCTTC. Its translation is CASSQGRVGYGYTF.

This clone was observed a handful of times. The chain combines TRBV9 with TRBJ2-1; a weak D match, TRBD2 (5 bases). Per germline, CDR1 SGDLS and CDR2 YYNGEE. V was pared by 2 bases and J by 3 bases, with 9 bases between. The length of the CDR3 is 14 residues. The DNA for the CDR3 is TGTGCCAGCAGCGTGACCGGGAACTACAATGAGCAGTTCTTC. Amino acid sequence: CASSVTGNYNEQFF.

This sequence joins TRBV6-5 and TRBJ1-2, with 7 nucleotides matching TRBD1. This CDR3 has 14 amino acids. The germline V gene encodes CDR1 MNHEY and CDR2 SVGAGI. V shed 2 bases and J 2 bases; nucleotides not matched to a gene: 2. The CDR3 protein is CASSYGGQNYGYTF. The CDR3 DNA is TGTGCCAGCAGTTACGGGGGACAGAACTATGGCTACACCTTC.

This clone was recorded a few times. This chain connects TRBV4-3 to TRBJ1-4; TRBD1 matches at 10 bases. The CDR3 consists of 16 residues. The germline gives CDR1 LGHNA, CDR2 YSLEER. V shed 3 bases and J 7 bases; nucleotides not matched to a gene: 8. The CDR3 coding sequence is TGCGCCAGCAGCCAGTCGGGACAGGGGAGAGGTGAAAAACTGTTTTTT. Translated: CASSQSGQGRGEKLFF.

This chain connects TRBV6-5 to TRBJ1-1; 7 bases align to TRBD1. V trimming: 6 bases; J trimming: 4 bases; junction bases outside the gene matches: 5. This CDR3 has 13 amino acids. Looked up from germline, CDR1 is MNHEY and CDR2 is SVGAGI. The CDR3 protein is CASRGTGVTEAFF. Written as DNA, the CDR3 is TGTGCCAGCAGGGGTACAGGGGTCACTGAAGCTTTCTTT.

This clone was observed a handful of times. The chain is built from TRBV7-2 and TRBJ2-3, with 11 bases lining up with TRBD2. Germline CDR1 is SGHTA and CDR2 is FQGNSA. V dropped 4 bases and J dropped 4; count of bases not matched to a gene: 7. The CDR3 totals 16 residues. CDR3 amino acids: CASSSGLAGYSDTQYF. The CDR3 nucleotides are TGTGCCAGCAGCTCCGGACTAGCGGGTTATTCAGATACGCAGTATTTT.

This clone has only a few counts. The chain joins TRBV28 to TRBJ2-7; D is ambiguous. CDR1 and CDR2 from the germline V gene are MDHEN and SYDVKM. This CDR3 spans 12 amino acids. V lost 7 bases and J 3 bases, leaving 10 bases between the germline ends. The CDR3 sequence: CASTARSYEQYF. The CDR3 coding sequence is TGTGCCAGCACTGCGAGGAGCTACGAGCAGTACTTC.

The chain is built from TRBV27 and TRBJ2-1; TRBD1 might be the D (6 bases). Trimming took 6 bases from V and 1 from J, leaving 13 bases between them. CDR1 is MNHEY, CDR2 SMNVEV, per germline (reference sequence). CDR3 size: 15 residues. DNA for the CDR3: TGTGCCAGCAGAATCCGGGACACGTCCTACAATGAGCAGTTCTTC. Translating gives CASRIRDTSYNEQFF.

The chain is built from TRBV27 and TRBJ1-1; 8 bases map to TRBD1. Trimming cost V 9 bases and J 1 base; bases outside gene matches: 10. CDR1 is MNHEY and CDR2 is SMNVEV in the germline V gene (reference sequence). The CDR3 length is 15 residues. Here the CDR3 DNA reads TGTGCCAGTCGTTCAGGGGGCTTGGGGAACACTGAAGCTTTCTTT. This translates into CASRSGGLGNTEAFF.

This sequence joins TRBV11-2 and TRBJ2-1; 12 nucleotides line up with TRBD2. V trimming: 4 bases; J trimming: 8 bases; junction bases outside the gene matches: 6. The germline CDR1 and CDR2 sequences are SGHAT and FQNNGV. This CDR3 is built from 15 residues. The CDR3, as DNA: TGTGCCAGCAGCTCTAGACTAGCGGGGGTCTATGAGCAGTTCTTC. Translated, it gives CASSSRLAGVYEQFF.

The genes are TRBV11-3 and TRBJ2-1; D is uncertain. The V and J ends lost 1 base and 9 bases respectively, with 10 bases between them. CDR3 size: 13 residues. The V gene's germline CDR1 is SGHNT and CDR2 YENEEA. The CDR3 bases are TGTGCCAGCAGCTTAGTTAGAGTAGGTGAGCAGTTCTTC. This gives the protein CASSLVRVGEQFF. The full variable domain, rest sourced from reference TRBV11-3 and TRBJ2-1, is EAGVVQSPRYKIIEKKQPVAFWCNPISGHNTLYWYLQNLGQGPELLIRYENEEAVDDSQLPKDRFSAERLKGVDSTLKIQPAELGDSAVYLCASSLVRVGEQFFGPGTRLTVL.

The chain links TRBV4-2 to TRBJ1-6, with TRBD1 as a possible D gene (5 bases). The CDR3 is 16 residues long. Germline-derived CDR1 and CDR2 are LGHNA and YNFKEQ. V lost 4 bases and J lost 8, with 18 bases in between. The CDR3, as DNA: TGTGCCAGCAGCCCCCCGAGGTCTTTAGGGGATTCACCCCTCCACTTT. Protein product: CASSPPRSLGDSPLHF.

This clone was found a few times. This rearrangement joins TRBV7-8 to TRBJ2-5; no definite D call. The CDR3 has 13 residues. Trimming shortened V by 3 bases and J by 4 bases, and 9 bases separated the two germline ends. Germline assignment: CDR1 SGHVS and CDR2 FQNEAQ. Written as DNA, the CDR3 is TGTGCCAGCAGCTTCAGTTTCCGAGAGACCCAGTACTTC. This encodes CASSFSFRETQYF.

The chain couples TRBV5-1 to TRBJ2-3; 7 nucleotides line up with TRBD1. Unmatched junction bases numbered 3, after V lost 3 bases and J lost 2 bases. This CDR3 contains 14 residues. Per the germline V gene, CDR1 is SGHRS and CDR2 is YFSETQ. Here the CDR3 DNA reads TGCGCCAGCAGCTCGGGACAGAACACAGATACGCAGTATTTT. Translating it yields CASSSGQNTDTQYF. Full variable domain (missing parts from reference TRBV5-1 and TRBJ2-3): KAGVTQTPRYLIKTRGQQVTLSCSPISGHRSVSWYQQTPGQGLQFLFEYFSETQRNKGNFPGRFSGRQFSNSRSEMNVSTLELGDSALYLCASSSGQNTDTQYFGPGTRLTVL.

This clone was found a few times. The rearrangement uses TRBV7-9 and TRBJ2-2, with no clear D. The ends were cut back, 3 bases at V and 1 base at J, with 9 bases in the middle. There are 15 residues in the CDR3. Germline CDR1 and CDR2: SEHNR and FQNEAQ (reference sequence). The CDR3: CASSFWGRNTGELFF. Here the CDR3 DNA reads TGTGCCAGCAGCTTCTGGGGAAGGAACACCGGGGAGCTGTTTTTT.

The chain employs TRBV27 and TRBJ2-5; D is unresolved. This CDR3 contains 13 residues. V was trimmed by 6 bases and J by 5 bases, leaving 13 bases between them. Germline CDR1 reads MNHEY; CDR2 reads SMNVEV (reference sequence). CDR3 sequence: CASRRKGAETQYF. The CDR3 DNA sequence: TGTGCCAGCAGACGGAAGGGCGCCGAGACCCAGTACTTC.

This clone was observed a few times. The chain uses TRBV5-1 and TRBJ2-3, with a weak D call TRBD1 (6 bases). The CDR3 has 15 residues. The germline V gene has CDR1 SGHRS and CDR2 YFSETQ. V was trimmed by 5 bases and J by 2 bases, leaving 15 bases between them. This CDR3 reads CASRAGQSDTDTQYF. The CDR3 coding sequence is TGCGCCAGCAGAGCCGGACAGAGCGACACAGATACGCAGTATTTT.

The V and J genes are TRBV29-1 and TRBJ2-1, with TRBD1 matching 9 bases. V trimming: 5 bases; J trimming: 7 bases; junction bases outside the gene matches: 12. The germline V gene has CDR1 SQVTM and CDR2 ANQGSEA. This CDR3 contains 15 residues. As DNA, the CDR3 is TGCAGCGTTACCAACGACAGGGGGACGGGAAATGAGCAGTTCTTC. As protein: CSVTNDRGTGNEQFF.

This clone was detected only a few times. The genes are TRBV28 and TRBJ1-5; tentatively, D is TRBD1 (5 bases). Trimming pared 7 bases from V and 5 bases from J, leaving 15 bases between. The CDR3 totals 14 residues. Germline-derived CDR1 and CDR2 are MDHEN and SYDVKM. CDR3 in DNA: TGTGCCAGCATCACGGGGGGTTGGGATCAGCCCCAGCATTTT. Translation gives CASITGGWDQPQHF.

In this sample, this clone turned up a few times. This chain uses TRBV2 with TRBJ1-5; 7 positions match TRBD1. Trimming at V came to 7 bases and at J to 6 bases, leaving 15 bases not matched to a gene. Germline V gene sequence: CDR1 SNHLY, CDR2 FYNNEI. The CDR3 runs to 16 residues. The DNA for the CDR3 is TGTGCCAGCATCAAGACAGGGACTAGGGGTAGTCAGCCCCAGCATTTT. Its translation is CASIKTGTRGSQPQHF.

The table lists this clone with a few counts. The chain links TRBV10-3 to TRBJ1-3; no clear D gene. V was pared by 8 bases and J by 0 bases, with 20 bases between. The CDR3 runs to 17 residues. The V gene's germline CDR1 is ENHRY and CDR2 SYGVKD. The CDR3 region has the DNA TGTGCCATCCTACTCAGGACCGCAACGAACTCTGGAAACACCATATATTTT. It specifies CAILLRTATNSGNTIYF.

This clone was recorded a few times. The chain couples TRBV11-2 to TRBJ2-1, with 13 bases lining up with TRBD2. The CDR3 consists of 18 residues. Trimming at V came to 6 bases and at J to 6 bases, leaving 14 bases not matched to a gene. Per the germline V gene, CDR1 is SGHAT and CDR2 is FQNNGV. CDR3 in amino acids: CASSPNPPGLAGINEQFF. CDR3 coding DNA: TGTGCCAGCAGTCCAAACCCACCGGGACTAGCGGGAATCAATGAGCAGTTCTTC. The complete variable domain, with remaining parts taken from reference TRBV11-2 and TRBJ2-1, reads EAGVAQSPRYKIIEKRQSVAFWCNPISGHATLYWYQQILGQGPKLLIQFQNNGVVDDSQLPKDRFSAERLKGVDSTLKIQPAKLEDSAVYLCASSPNPPGLAGINEQFFGPGTRLTVL.

This clone was seen a few times. V usage is TRBV7-9 and J usage is TRBJ2-5; TRBD1 might be the D (6 bases). This CDR3 has 13 residues. The germline V gene encodes CDR1 SEHNR and CDR2 FQNEAQ (reference sequence). V was trimmed by 6 bases and J by 4 bases, leaving 12 bases between them. This chain's CDR3 is CASRSTGPETQYF. The CDR3 DNA reads TGTGCCAGCAGGTCCACAGGGCCAGAGACCCAGTACTTC.

The rearrangement links TRBV19 to TRBJ2-5, with TRBD1 identical over 8 bases. The J segment lost 2 bases and the V segment lost 5 bases, leaving 7 bases of the junction unmatched. This CDR3 comprises 15 residues. Germline V gene sequence: CDR1 LNHDA, CDR2 SQIVND (reference sequence). Written as DNA, the CDR3 is TGTGCCAGTAGTGTGGACAGGGAAATACAAGAGACCCAGTACTTC. As protein: CASSVDREIQETQYF. The entire variable domain, with the rest obtained from reference TRBV19 and TRBJ2-5, is as follows: DGGITQSPKYLFRKEGQNVTLSCEQNLNHDAMYWYRQDPGQGLRLIYYSQIVNDFQKGDIAEGYSVSREKKESFPLTVTSAQKNPTAFYLCASSVDREIQETQYFGPGTRLLVL.

V and J are TRBV7-2 and TRBJ2-7; D uncertain. The CDR3 totals 11 residues. V gave up 7 bases and J gave up 3 bases, with 7 bases separating them. Germline V gene sequence: CDR1 SGHTA, CDR2 FQGNSA. CDR3 sequence reads: CASTRYYEQYF. The CDR3 DNA sequence: TGTGCCAGCACTCGATACTACGAGCAGTACTTC.

This clone was observed a handful of times. This sequence joins TRBV5-1 and TRBJ2-1; 8 nucleotides line up with TRBD1. This CDR3 is 16 amino acids long. The V segment lost 0 bases and the J segment 1 base; nucleotides outside the gene matches: 3. Germline-derived CDR1 and CDR2 are SGHRS and YFSETQ. The CDR3 is CASSLARTGSYNEQFF. In DNA, the CDR3 is TGCGCCAGCAGCTTGGCACGGACAGGGTCCTACAATGAGCAGTTCTTC.

This clone occurred a few times. The chain has TRBV2 and TRBJ2-7, with D hard to call. Trimming removed 7 bases at V and 7 bases at J, with 11 bases between. This CDR3 is built from 11 residues. Germline-derived CDR1 and CDR2 are SNHLY and FYNNEI. The CDR3 coding sequence is TGTGCCAGCACGCTCTTGAGAGAGCAGTACTTC. It yields the protein CASTLLREQYF.

The genes are TRBV7-9 and TRBJ2-1; 7 bases match TRBD1. Looked up from germline, CDR1 is SEHNR and CDR2 is FQNEAQ (reference sequence). J gave up 9 bases and V 4 bases, and 6 bases lay outside the gene matches. The CDR3 is 13 amino acids. CDR3 sequence reads: CASSSKQGTEQFF. CDR3 DNA: TGTGCCAGCAGCTCCAAACAGGGGACTGAGCAGTTCTTC.